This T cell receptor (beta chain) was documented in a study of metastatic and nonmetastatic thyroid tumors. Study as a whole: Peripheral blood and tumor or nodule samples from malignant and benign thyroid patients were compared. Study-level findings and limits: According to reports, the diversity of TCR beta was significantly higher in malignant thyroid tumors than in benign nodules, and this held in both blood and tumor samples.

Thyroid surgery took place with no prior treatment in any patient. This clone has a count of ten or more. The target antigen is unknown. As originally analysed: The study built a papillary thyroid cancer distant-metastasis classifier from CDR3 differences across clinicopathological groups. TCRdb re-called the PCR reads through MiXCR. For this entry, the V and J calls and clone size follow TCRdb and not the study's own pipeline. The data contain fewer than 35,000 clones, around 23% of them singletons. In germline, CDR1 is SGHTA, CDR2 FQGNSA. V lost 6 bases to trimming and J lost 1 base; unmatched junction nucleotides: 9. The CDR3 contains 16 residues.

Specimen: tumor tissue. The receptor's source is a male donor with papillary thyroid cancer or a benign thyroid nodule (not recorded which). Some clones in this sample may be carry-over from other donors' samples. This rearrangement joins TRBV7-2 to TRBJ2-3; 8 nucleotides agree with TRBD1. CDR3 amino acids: CASRQQGVIGTDTQYF. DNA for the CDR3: TGTGCCAGCAGGCAACAGGGGGTTATAGGCACAGATACGCAGTATTTT.